One T cell receptor (beta chain) is described in this entry. This entry is derived from a study of OX40 agonist ivuxolimab in advanced cancers. Autoimmune disease history or systemic immunosuppression barred patients. The V gene lost 3 bases and the J gene lost 5 bases, with 7 bases spanning the gap. Germline CDR1 MNHNS, CDR2 SASEGT. This CDR3 contains 13 residues. The table came from immunoSEQ multiplex PCR; TCRdb's copy has only in-frame clones and leaves some out. The sample holds 55,000 to 90,000 clones; around 88% are singletons and the top ten take over 2%. The chain carries TRBV6-1 and TRBJ2-2; no reliable D call. The specimen was CD4+ or CD8+ T cells sorted from blood, collected in a trial of the OX40 agonist ivuxolimab. The receptor comes from an adult with an advanced solid tumor such as melanoma, head and neck, liver or kidney cancer. The CDR3 protein is CASSELVTGELFF. CDR3 nucleotides: TGTGCCAGCAGTGAGCTAGTTACCGGGGAGCTGTTTTTT.